This T cell receptor (beta chain) stems from a study of T cells in localized non-small cell lung cancer. Study-level results: There were a median around 59 of the top 100 tumor clones appearing in adjacent lung. Among the tissues sampled, uninvolved adjacent lung had the highest T cell clonality, above tumor.

Here immunoSEQ multiplex PCR was the method, and the copy in TCRdb shows in-frame clones only, minus some. This repertoire shows 15,000 to 20,000 clones, about 89% found once; its top ten account for around 8%. Trimming took off 4 bases at V and 6 bases at J, with 11 bases between the two ends. The CDR3 extends over 13 amino acids. CDR1 is SGHDT and CDR2 is YYEEEE in the germline V gene. With respect to this clone: The antigen is undetermined.

The source material was peripheral blood, sampled before any cancer treatment. The chain uses TRBV5-6 and TRBJ2-1; possibly TRBD2 for D (5 bases). This TCR was recovered from a man aged 40 to 75 with stage I lung adenocarcinoma. The CDR3 DNA reads TGTGCCAGCAGCGTATCGGCGGGCAATGAGCAGTTCTTC. Protein product: CASSVSAGNEQFF.